This passage covers 16 T cell receptor beta chains from one sample sequenced in a study of OX40 agonist ivuxolimab in advanced cancers. This table comes from immunoSEQ multiplex PCR, and its TCRdb copy is limited to in-frame clones, with some not included. The sample lists tens of thousands of clones, roughly 85% seen once, with around 0.9% in the top ten. The source material was CD4+ or CD8+ T cells sorted from blood, sampled in a trial of the OX40 agonist ivuxolimab. The receptor source for this set is an adult with an advanced solid tumor such as melanoma, head and neck, liver or kidney cancer.

V is TRBV7-9 and J is TRBJ1-1; D gene ambiguous. The CDR3 covers 11 residues. The V end lost 2 bases, the J end lost 4 bases, and 2 bases lay between the germline ends. In germline, CDR1 is SEHNR, CDR2 FQNEAQ (reference sequence). For the CDR3, the DNA is TGTGCCAGCAGCTTAATCACTGAAGCTTTCTTT. Translation: CASSLITEAFF.

This clone was picked up one time. The chain uses TRBV7-6 and TRBJ1-5; perhaps TRBD1 as D (5 bases). V shed 7 bases and J shed 4 bases, with 14 bases lying between them. Germline lookup yields CDR1 SGHVS and CDR2 FNYEAQ. This CDR3 comprises 14 residues. The CDR3 DNA follows: TGTGCCAGCAACTATGGGGCAGAGAATCAGCCCCAGCATTTT. The encoded protein is CASNYGAENQPQHF.

V usage is TRBV7-8 and J usage is TRBJ1-2; a weak D match, TRBD1 (5 bases). Trimming took off 4 bases at V and 7 bases at J, with 13 bases between the two ends. The germline V gene encodes CDR1 SGHVS and CDR2 FQNEAQ. The CDR3 totals 13 residues. The CDR3 reads CASSSGGGFGYTF. In nucleotides, the CDR3 is TGTGCCAGCAGCTCCGGGGGGGGTTTTGGCTACACCTTC.

As DNA, the CDR3 is TGTGCCAGCAGCTTAGCGGGCGGGACTAGCGGGGGGGCCTACAATGAGCAGTTCTTC. Translated: CASSLAGGTSGGAYNEQFF. The chain carries TRBV7-6 and TRBJ2-1; 16 nucleotides align to TRBD2. Germline V gene lookup returns CDR1 SGHVS and CDR2 FNYEAQ. The CDR3 has 19 residues. Losses at the gene ends were 0 bases for V and 2 bases for J; bases not matched to a gene: 4.

The chain uses TRBV11-2 and TRBJ1-2, with D possibly being TRBD1 (5 bases). CDR1 SGHAT and CDR2 FQNNGV come from the germline V gene. V was shortened by 1 base and J by 8 bases, with 11 bases between the two germline ends. The CDR3 is 13 residues long. CDR3 DNA: TGTGCCAGCAGCTTAGGAGAGGACAAAGGCTACACCTTC. It codes for CASSLGEDKGYTF. Variable domain in full (rest from reference TRBV11-2 and TRBJ1-2): EAGVAQSPRYKIIEKRQSVAFWCNPISGHATLYWYQQILGQGPKLLIQFQNNGVVDDSQLPKDRFSAERLKGVDSTLKIQPAKLEDSAVYLCASSLGEDKGYTFGSGTRLTVV.

The chain links TRBV29-1 to TRBJ2-3; D may be TRBD2 (5 bases). CDR3 length: 13 residues. Trimming removed 4 bases from V and 2 bases from J, with 10 bases in between. CDR1 SQVTM and CDR2 ANQGSEA come from the germline V gene. CDR3 region: CSVVATNTDTQYF. CDR3 nucleotide sequence: TGCAGCGTTGTAGCGACCAACACAGATACGCAGTATTTT.

This rearrangement joins TRBV6-5 to TRBJ1-2, with 7 bases that match TRBD1. The CDR3 is made up of 15 amino acids. Germline CDR1 MNHEY, CDR2 SVGAGI. The junction had 15 bases not matched to a gene; V was cut back by 7 bases and J by 7 bases. The CDR3 DNA follows: TGTGCCAGCAACCCACGGGCAGGGGGGTTTGGTGGCTACACCTTC. Amino acid sequence: CASNPRAGGFGGYTF.

V is TRBV4-1 and J is TRBJ2-5; 10 bases map to TRBD2. This CDR3 has 16 residues. CDR1 is MGHRA, CDR2 YSYEKL, per germline. Unmatched junction bases numbered 7, after V lost 1 base and J lost 5 bases. The CDR3 DNA sequence: TGCGCCAGCAGCCAAGTGAAAGGACTAGCGGTCGAGACCCAGTACTTC. Its protein product is CASSQVKGLAVETQYF.

The V call is TRBV4-1, the J call TRBJ1-5; a weak D match, TRBD1 (5 bases). Germline values: CDR1 MGHRA, CDR2 YSYEKL. The CDR3 is 21 residues long. Deletions cut 0 bases from V and 7 bases from J, with 31 bases between. DNA for the CDR3: TGCGCCAGCAGCCAAGATGGGGCAGGCCCTCAGGGCCTACATATTTACCAGCCCCAGCATTTT. Its translation is CASSQDGAGPQGLHIYQPQHF.

V and J are TRBV4-1 and TRBJ1-5, with no clear D. CDR3 size: 16 residues. Trimming left V 1 base short and J 7 bases short, with 17 bases between. CDR1 MGHRA and CDR2 YSYEKL come from the germline V gene. CDR3 amino acids: CASSQVGFWGRQPQHF. The CDR3 nucleotides read TGCGCCAGCAGCCAAGTAGGATTCTGGGGTCGGCAGCCCCAGCATTTT.

CDR3 sequence reads: CASSEARAFKNIQYF. The CDR3 nucleotides read TGTGCCAGCAGTGAAGCCAGGGCCTTCAAAAACATTCAGTACTTC. The J gene is TRBJ2-4, the V gene TRBV2, with TRBD1 as a possible D gene (5 bases). The germline V and J ends were trimmed by 0 bases and 3 bases, with 9 bases remaining between them. The CDR3 is 15 residues long. Germline V gene data show CDR1 as SNHLY and CDR2 as FYNNEI. Full variable domain (rest looked up from reference TRBV2 and TRBJ2-4): EPEVTQTPSHQVTQMGQEVILRCVPISNHLYFYWYRQILGQKVEFLVSFYNNEISEKSEIFDDQFSVERPDGSNFTLKIRSTKLEDSAMYFCASSEARAFKNIQYFGAGTRLSVL.

The V gene is TRBV25-1, the J gene TRBJ2-7; 7 bases fit TRBD1. Trimming removed 5 bases from V and 0 bases from J; junction bases left unmatched: 1. The germline CDR1 and CDR2 sequences are MGHDK and SYGVNS. The CDR3 runs 13 residues. The CDR3 loop reads CASSRDSSYEQYF. Here the CDR3 DNA reads TGTGCCAGCAGTAGGGACAGCTCCTACGAGCAGTACTTC.

The J gene is TRBJ1-3, the V gene TRBV18, with 7 bases identical to TRBD1. Germline assignment: CDR1 KGHSH and CDR2 LQKENI. The V and J ends lost 2 bases and 2 bases, in that order; junction bases with no gene match: 6. The CDR3 runs 16 residues. The CDR3 sequence is CASSPNRGITGNTIYF. DNA for the CDR3: TGTGCCAGCTCACCAAACAGGGGTATCACTGGAAACACCATATATTTT.

This clone was recorded once. The chain has TRBV19 and TRBJ2-7; possible D gene TRBD2, 6 bases. This CDR3 has 15 residues. Germline-derived CDR1 and CDR2 are LNHDA and SQIVND (reference sequence). Trimming took 0 bases from V and 2 from J, leaving 11 bases between them. The CDR3 DNA reads as TGTGCCAGTAGTATAGATTCCGGGGGACCCTACGAGCAGTACTTC. The encoded protein is CASSIDSGGPYEQYF.

V and J are TRBV19 and TRBJ2-1; no clear D. Germline V gene data show CDR1 as LNHDA and CDR2 as SQIVND (reference sequence). The CDR3 covers 13 residues. Trimming stripped 5 bases from V and 9 bases from J, with 14 bases between. Here the CDR3 reads CASSPLRKGEQFF. CDR3 nucleotide sequence: TGTGCCAGTAGTCCCTTACGGAAGGGTGAGCAGTTCTTC.

This clone was seen more than once but under ten times. The V gene is TRBV10-2, the J gene TRBJ1-1, with D possibly being TRBD1 (5 bases). The CDR3 extends over 12 amino acids. Trimming cost V 2 bases and J 7 bases, with 8 bases left between them. Germline V gene sequence: CDR1 WSHSY, CDR2 SAAADI. This chain's CDR3 is CASSEPRGEAFF. CDR3 DNA sequence: TGCGCCAGCAGTGAGCCAAGGGGTGAAGCTTTCTTT.